This T cell receptor beta chain is from a study of cytomegalovirus exposure and HLA in healthy donors. Primers for the PCR totalled 60 Vbeta and 13 Jbeta. Sequencing was performed with immunoSEQ multiplex PCR; in TCRdb, only in-frame clones are kept and a portion is missing. The profile shows about 190,000 clones, about 80% of them singletons. The CDR3 has 11 residues. Per the germline V gene, CDR1 is SQVTM and CDR2 is ANQGSEA. The V end was cut by 4 bases, the J end by 8 bases, with 8 bases between. This clone was counted only a few times. Sequencing was performed on PBMCs. The receptor comes from a woman between 18 and 29 years old in good health and CMV-seropositive. This sequence joins TRBV29-1 and TRBJ2-2; D is possibly TRBD1 (5 bases). For the CDR3, the DNA is TGCAGCGTTGGACAGACTGGGGAGCTGTTTTTT. Its protein is CSVGQTGELFF.